Listed here are 9 T cell receptor beta chains from one sample, sequenced in a study of shared clonotypes between healthy human individuals. Positively selected for CCR7, the CD45RO-negative cells used as naive CD8 cells excluded terminally differentiated effector memory CD45RA+ cells. Data came from immunoSEQ multiplex PCR; TCRdb stores just in-frame clones and leaves some out. The repertoire includes approximately 2,000,000 clones, about 94% of them detected once, and 1.5% to 2% sits in the top ten. The sample was naive CD8+ T cells from PBMCs. The receptors originated from a man aged 18 to 29 in good health. Some clones in this sample may be carry-over from other donors' samples.

This chain connects TRBV12-1 to TRBJ2-2; the table assigns TRBD1, which was not confirmed against the DNA. TRBV12-1 has pseudogene status. The CDR3 is 13 amino acids. CDR3 nucleotides: TGTGCCAGCAGCTGCCGACAGACCGGGGAGCTGTTTTTT. This codes for CASSCRQTGELFF.

The chain joins TRBV4-1 to TRBJ2-7, with 13 bases that match TRBD2. The CDR3 runs to 15 residues. Trimming at V came to 1 base and at J to 6 bases, leaving 3 bases not matched to a gene. Germline V gene data show CDR1 as MGHRA and CDR2 as YSYEKL. The CDR3 region has the DNA TGCGCCAGCAGCCAAGGACTAGCGGGAGGCCCCGAGCAGTACTTC. As protein: CASSQGLAGGPEQYF.

The chain recombines TRBV13 with TRBJ1-3; possibly TRBD1 for D (5 bases). The CDR3 contains 16 residues. The germline V gene encodes CDR1 PRHDT and CDR2 FYEKMQ (reference sequence). Trimming pared 1 base from V and 6 bases from J, leaving 16 bases between. The CDR3 DNA follows: TGTGCCAGCAGCTTAGTTGCTGAAGGGGACTTAAACACCATATATTTT. Translation: CASSLVAEGDLNTIYF. The full variable domain, in which reference TRBV13 and TRBJ1-3 provide the parts outside the CDR3, is AAGVIQSPRHLIKEKRETATLKCYPIPRHDTVYWYQQGPGQDPQFLISFYEKMQSDKGSIPDRFSAQQFSDYHSELNMSSLELGDSALYFCASSLVAEGDLNTIYFGEGSWLTVV.

The chain combines TRBV5-6 with TRBJ2-5; D is possibly TRBD2 (5 bases). The CDR3 totals 16 residues. CDR1 is SGHDT, CDR2 YYEEEE, per germline. The V end was cut by 0 bases, the J end by 1 base, with 13 bases between. The CDR3 protein is CASSLAAEGVQETQYF. In nucleotides, the CDR3 is TGTGCCAGCAGCTTGGCCGCAGAGGGAGTCCAAGAGACCCAGTACTTC.

The V gene is TRBV15, the J gene TRBJ2-5; D gene uncertain. The closer fit of TRBJ2-7 to the DNA end suggests the J call may be wrong. The CDR3 covers 11 residues. CDR1 is LNHNV and CDR2 is YYDKDF in the germline V gene (reference sequence). CDR3 amino acids: CATRDDYEQYF. The DNA of the CDR3 is TGTGCCACCAGAGACGACTACGAGCAGTACTTC.

The genes are TRBV28 and TRBJ1-5; 7 bases fit TRBD1. The CDR3 is 14 residues long. Germline assignment: CDR1 MDHEN and CDR2 SYDVKM. The junction had 7 bases not matched to a gene; V was cut back by 11 bases and J by 0 bases. The CDR3: CAVGGTASNQPQHF. The CDR3 nucleotides read TGTGCCGTAGGGGGGACAGCTAGCAATCAGCCCCAGCATTTT.

The chain carries TRBV5-1 and TRBJ2-5; TRBD2 agrees at 10 bases. Germline CDR1 reads SGHRS; CDR2 reads YFSETQ. After removal of 3 bases from V and 0 bases from J, the junction contained 5 bases not matched to a gene. This CDR3 region has 16 residues. CDR3 sequence: CASSSGLAANQETQYF. Written as DNA, the CDR3 is TGCGCCAGCAGCTCCGGACTAGCGGCTAACCAAGAGACCCAGTACTTC.

The V and J genes are TRBV9 and TRBJ2-2; D is perhaps TRBD1 or TRBD2 (5 bases each). Germline CDR1 reads SGDLS; CDR2 reads YYNGEE. This CDR3 has 16 amino acids. The V end was cut by 0 bases, the J end by 7 bases, with 16 bases between. CDR3 sequence reads: CASSVEPGPFFGELFF. The CDR3 bases are TGTGCCAGCAGCGTAGAACCGGGACCATTCTTCGGGGAGCTGTTTTTT.

The chain couples TRBV28 to TRBJ2-5, with TRBD1 matching 8 bases. The end of the DNA is better explained by TRBJ2-7, so the J call may be wrong. In germline, CDR1 is MDHEN, CDR2 SYDVKM. The CDR3 is 14 amino acids. In nucleotides, the CDR3 is TGTGCCAGCAGTTTCAGGGGGCTATCCTACGAGCAGTACTTC. Translating gives CASSFRGLSYEQYF.